This TCR beta chain was identified during a study of blood T cells in healthy people across ages. Next came a second PCR, run for about 6 to 11 cycles, which used a sample-barcoded 5' primer along with a J-beta primer mix. One entry per CDR3 protein, called by TCRdb with MiXCR from the 5' RACE reads. In the table there are 1.2 million to 1.5 million distinct CDR3 sequences, 42% of which are singletons. This clonotype has only a few counts. Sequenced material: blood. This sequence was found in a woman between 18 and 30 years old in good health.

CDR3 in DNA: TGTGCCAGCAGTTATGCCGGGACTAGCAATGAGCAGTTCTTC. This sequence encodes CASSYAGTSNEQFF. The chain links TRBV12-3 or TRBV12-4 to TRBJ2-1; 8 nucleotides agree with TRBD2. CDR3 size: 14 residues. Trimming at V came to 4 bases and at J to 6 bases, leaving 5 bases not matched to a gene.